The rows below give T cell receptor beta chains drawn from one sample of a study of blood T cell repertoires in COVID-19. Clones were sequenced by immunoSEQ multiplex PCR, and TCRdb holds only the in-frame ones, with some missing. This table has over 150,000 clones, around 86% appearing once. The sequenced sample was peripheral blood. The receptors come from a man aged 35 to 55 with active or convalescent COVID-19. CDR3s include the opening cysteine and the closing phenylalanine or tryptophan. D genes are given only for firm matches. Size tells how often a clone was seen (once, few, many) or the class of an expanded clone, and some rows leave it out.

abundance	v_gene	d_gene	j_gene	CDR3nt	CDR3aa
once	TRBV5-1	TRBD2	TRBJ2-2	TGCGCCAGCACCCCGGGGGGGCCGATAGGCACCGGGGAGCTGTTTTTT	CASTPGGPIGTGELFF
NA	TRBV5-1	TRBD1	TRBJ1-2	TGCGCCAGCAGCCCTGGACAGGCAAACTATGGCTACACCTTC	CASSPGQANYGYTF
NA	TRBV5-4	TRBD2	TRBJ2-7	TGTGCCAGCAGCTTTGGAGCGGGGGGAGCCTACGAGCAGTACTTC	CASSFGAGGAYEQYF
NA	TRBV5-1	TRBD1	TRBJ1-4	TGCGCCAGCAGCTACTCCCCCCAGGGGGCCTCTAATGAAAAACTGTTTTTT	CASSYSPQGASNEKLFF
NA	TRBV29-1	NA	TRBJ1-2	TGCAGCGTTCCCTCCTCCCCAGGCCATGGCTACACCTTC	CSVPSSPGHGYTF
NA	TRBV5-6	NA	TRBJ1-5	TGTGCCAGCAGCTTCGGCGGATTACCTAATCAGCCCCAGCATTTT	CASSFGGLPNQPQHF
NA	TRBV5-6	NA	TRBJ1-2	TGTGCCAGCAGCCCGGACGGGGGGCTCTATGGCTACACCTTC	CASSPDGGLYGYTF
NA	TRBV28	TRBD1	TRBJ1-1	TGTGCCAGCAGTTTAACGGGACAGGGGGCCACTGAAGCTTTCTTT	CASSLTGQGATEAFF
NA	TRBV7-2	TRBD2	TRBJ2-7	TGTGCCAGCACGACTAGCGGAAACTCCTACGAGCAGTACTTC	CASTTSGNSYEQYF
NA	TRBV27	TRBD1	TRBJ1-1	TGTGCCAGCAGTTTATTCACCGGGACAGTGAACACTGAAGCTTTCTTT	CASSLFTGTVNTEAFF
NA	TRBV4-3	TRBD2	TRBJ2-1	TGCGCCAGCAGCCAAGAACCCTATAGCGGGTCCTACAATGAGCAGTTCTTC	CASSQEPYSGSYNEQFF
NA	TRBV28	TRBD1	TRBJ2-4	TGTGCCAGCAGTTTGGGACAGGGTGGGGACATTCAGTACTTC	CASSLGQGGDIQYF
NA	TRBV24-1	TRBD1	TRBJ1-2	TGTGCCACCAGTGACCCTCGGACAGGGGTGGGCTACACCTTC	CATSDPRTGVGYTF
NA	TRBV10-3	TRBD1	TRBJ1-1	TGTGCCATCAGTGAGGGGACAGGGGACACTGAAGCTTTCTTT	CAISEGTGDTEAFF
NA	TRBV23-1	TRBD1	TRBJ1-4	TGCGCCAGCAGTCCCGGACAGGGGTGGGATGAAAAACTGTTTTTT	CASSPGQGWDEKLFF
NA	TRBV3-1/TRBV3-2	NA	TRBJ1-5	TGTGCCAGCAGCCAAGATAGAGGGAGAGAGCCCCAGCATTTT	CASSQDRGREPQHF
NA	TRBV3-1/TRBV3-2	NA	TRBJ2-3	TGTGCCAGCAGCCTGATAGGGGCAGATACGCAGTATTTT	CASSLIGADTQYF
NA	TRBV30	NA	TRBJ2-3	TGTGCCTGGAGTGTACATGAGGGAAATACGCAGTATTTT	CAWSVHEGNTQYF
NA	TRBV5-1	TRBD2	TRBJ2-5	TGCGCCAGCAGCTTCGGGGGGTTCGAGACCCAGTACTTC	CASSFGGFETQYF
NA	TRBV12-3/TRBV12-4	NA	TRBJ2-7	TGTGCCAGCAGCTTTTGGGGGGGCTCGCAGTACTTC	CASSFWGGSQYF
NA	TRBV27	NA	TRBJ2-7	TGTGCCAGCAGCGACAGGACTTACGAGCAGTACTTC	CASSDRTYEQYF
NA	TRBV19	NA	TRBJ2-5	TGTGCCAGTAGTATCCTGGGACATCAAGAGACCCAGTACTTC	CASSILGHQETQYF
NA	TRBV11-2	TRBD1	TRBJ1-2	TGTGCCAGCAGCGTGACAGGGGATGGCTACACCTTC	CASSVTGDGYTF
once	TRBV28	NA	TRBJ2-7	TGTGCCAGCTCCGATGCAATCCCACTTTACGAGCAGTACTTC	CASSDAIPLYEQYF
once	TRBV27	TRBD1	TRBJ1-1	TGTGCCAGCAGCCTGACAGGGGGCGCGGGTTTAGCTTTCTTT	CASSLTGGAGLAFF
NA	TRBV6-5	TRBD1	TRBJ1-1	TGTGCCAGCATCGGACAGGGGGCTACTGGAGCTTTCTTT	CASIGQGATGAFF
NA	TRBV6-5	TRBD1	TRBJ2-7	TGTGCCAGCCGACAACCCTCGACAGGGGGCCACGAGCAGTACTTC	CASRQPSTGGHEQYF
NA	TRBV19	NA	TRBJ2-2	TGTGCCAGTAGTATCGAGGACGGGGAGCTGTTTTTT	CASSIEDGELFF